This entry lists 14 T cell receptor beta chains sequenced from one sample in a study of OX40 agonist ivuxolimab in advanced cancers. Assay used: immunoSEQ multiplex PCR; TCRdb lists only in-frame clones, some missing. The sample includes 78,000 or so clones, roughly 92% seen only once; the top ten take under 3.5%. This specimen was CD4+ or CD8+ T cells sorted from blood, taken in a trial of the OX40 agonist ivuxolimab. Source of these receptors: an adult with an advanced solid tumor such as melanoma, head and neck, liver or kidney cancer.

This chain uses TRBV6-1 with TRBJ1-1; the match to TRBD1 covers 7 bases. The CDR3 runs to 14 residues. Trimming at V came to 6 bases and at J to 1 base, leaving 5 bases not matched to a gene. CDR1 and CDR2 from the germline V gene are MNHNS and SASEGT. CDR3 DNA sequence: TGTGCCAGCAGGAGACAGGGAACGAACACTGAAGCTTTCTTT. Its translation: CASRRQGTNTEAFF.

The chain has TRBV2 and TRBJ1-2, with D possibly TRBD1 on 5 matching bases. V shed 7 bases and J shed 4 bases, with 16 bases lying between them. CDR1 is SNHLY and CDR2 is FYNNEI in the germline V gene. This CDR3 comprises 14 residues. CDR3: CASIGDSDLYGYTF. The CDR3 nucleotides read TGTGCCAGCATTGGGGACTCAGACCTCTATGGCTACACCTTC. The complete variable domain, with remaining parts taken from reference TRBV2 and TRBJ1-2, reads EPEVTQTPSHQVTQMGQEVILRCVPISNHLYFYWYRQILGQKVEFLVSFYNNEISEKSEIFDDQFSVERPDGSNFTLKIRSTKLEDSAMYFCASIGDSDLYGYTFGSGTRLTVV.

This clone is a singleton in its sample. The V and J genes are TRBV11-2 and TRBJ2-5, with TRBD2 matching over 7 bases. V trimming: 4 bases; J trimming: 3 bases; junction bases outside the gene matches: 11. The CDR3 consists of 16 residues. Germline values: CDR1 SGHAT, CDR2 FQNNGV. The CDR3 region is CASSSSRTAGKETQYF. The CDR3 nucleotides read TGTGCCAGCAGCTCCAGCCGCACAGCGGGGAAAGAGACCCAGTACTTC.

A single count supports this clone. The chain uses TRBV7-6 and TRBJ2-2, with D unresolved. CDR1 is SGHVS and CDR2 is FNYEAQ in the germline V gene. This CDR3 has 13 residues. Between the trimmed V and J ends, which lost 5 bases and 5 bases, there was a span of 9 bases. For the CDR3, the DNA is TGTGCCAGCAGCCTTAGGTTGACCGGGGAGCTGTTTTTT. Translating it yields CASSLRLTGELFF.

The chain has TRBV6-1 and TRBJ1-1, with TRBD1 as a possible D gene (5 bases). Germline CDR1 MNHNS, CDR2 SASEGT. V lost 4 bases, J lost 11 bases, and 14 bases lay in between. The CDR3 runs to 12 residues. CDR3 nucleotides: TGTGCCAGCAGTGTAAATGGCTGGGGGGCTTTCTTT. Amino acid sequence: CASSVNGWGAFF.

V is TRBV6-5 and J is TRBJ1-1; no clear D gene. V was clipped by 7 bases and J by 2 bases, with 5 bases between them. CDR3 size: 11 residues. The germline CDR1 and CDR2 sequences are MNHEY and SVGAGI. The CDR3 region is CASIKNTEAFF. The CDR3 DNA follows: TGTGCCAGCATTAAAAACACTGAAGCTTTCTTT.

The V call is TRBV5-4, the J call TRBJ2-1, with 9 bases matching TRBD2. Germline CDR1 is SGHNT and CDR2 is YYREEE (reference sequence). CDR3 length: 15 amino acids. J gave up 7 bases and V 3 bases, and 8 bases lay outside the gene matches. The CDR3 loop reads CASSSTSGDGNEQFF. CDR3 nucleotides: TGTGCCAGCAGCTCGACTAGCGGAGATGGTAATGAGCAGTTCTTC.

The CDR3 bases are TGTGCCAGCAGTATGGGACTAGACCTGTTCTTC. Its translation is CASSMGLDLFF. The chain has TRBV5-6 and TRBJ2-1; 8 bases agree with TRBD2. The CDR3 consists of 11 residues. Trimming at V came to 5 bases and at J to 15 bases, leaving 7 bases not matched to a gene. CDR1 and CDR2 from the germline V gene are SGHDT and YYEEEE.

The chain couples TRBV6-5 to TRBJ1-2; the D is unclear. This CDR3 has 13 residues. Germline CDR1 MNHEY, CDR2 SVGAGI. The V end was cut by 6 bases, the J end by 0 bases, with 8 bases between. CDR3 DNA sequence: TGTGCCAGCAGGCCGGGTCCTAACTATGGCTACACCTTC. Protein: CASRPGPNYGYTF.

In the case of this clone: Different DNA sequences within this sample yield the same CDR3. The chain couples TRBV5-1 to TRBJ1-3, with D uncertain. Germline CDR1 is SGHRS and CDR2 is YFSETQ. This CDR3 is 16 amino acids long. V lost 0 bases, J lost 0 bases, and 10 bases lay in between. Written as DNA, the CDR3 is TGCGCCAGCAGCTTGGGGGCCGGAATCTCTGGAAACACCATATATTTT. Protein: CASSLGAGISGNTIYF. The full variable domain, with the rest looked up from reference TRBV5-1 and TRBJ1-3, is KAGVTQTPRYLIKTRGQQVTLSCSPISGHRSVSWYQQTPGQGLQFLFEYFSETQRNKGNFPGRFSGRQFSNSRSEMNVSTLELGDSALYLCASSLGAGISGNTIYFGEGSWLTVV.

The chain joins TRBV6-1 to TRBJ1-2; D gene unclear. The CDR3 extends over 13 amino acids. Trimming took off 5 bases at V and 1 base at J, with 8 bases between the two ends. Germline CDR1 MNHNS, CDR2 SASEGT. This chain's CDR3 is CASSQDGNYGYTF. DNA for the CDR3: TGTGCCAGCAGTCAGGACGGTAACTATGGCTACACCTTC.

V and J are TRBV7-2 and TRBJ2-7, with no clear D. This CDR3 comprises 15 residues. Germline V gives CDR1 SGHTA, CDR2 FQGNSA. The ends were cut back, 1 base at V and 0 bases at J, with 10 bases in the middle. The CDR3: CASSLVGTSSYEQYF. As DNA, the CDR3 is TGTGCCAGCAGCTTAGTGGGCACGAGCTCCTACGAGCAGTACTTC.

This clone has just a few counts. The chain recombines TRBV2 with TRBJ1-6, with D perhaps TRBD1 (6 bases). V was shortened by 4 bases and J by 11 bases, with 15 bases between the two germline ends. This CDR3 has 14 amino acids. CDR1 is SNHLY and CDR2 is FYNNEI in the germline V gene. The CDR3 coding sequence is TGTGCCAGCAGTGTCCGGGGTGGGGGCACACCCCTCCACTTT. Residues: CASSVRGGGTPLHF.

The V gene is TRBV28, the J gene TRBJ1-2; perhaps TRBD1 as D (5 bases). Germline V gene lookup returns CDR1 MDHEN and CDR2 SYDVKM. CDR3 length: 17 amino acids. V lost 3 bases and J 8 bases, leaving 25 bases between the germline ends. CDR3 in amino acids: CASSFFLVLSMGLGYTF. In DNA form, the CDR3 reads TGTGCCAGCAGTTTCTTTTTGGTACTGAGCATGGGGCTCGGCTACACCTTC.